The 21 T cell receptor beta chains listed next were all sequenced from one sample in a study of cytomegalovirus exposure and HLA in healthy donors. Primers for the PCR totalled 60 Vbeta and 13 Jbeta. Here immunoSEQ multiplex PCR was the method, and the copy in TCRdb shows in-frame clones only, minus some. Of roughly 160,000 clones listed, roughly 80% are singletons. The material sequenced was PBMCs. Every receptor here comes from a male donor in good health and CMV-seronegative.

The chain combines TRBV4-1 with TRBJ1-3; D gene unclear. Germline CDR1 reads MGHRA; CDR2 reads YSYEKL. The V end was cut by 1 base, the J end by 0 bases, with 16 bases between. The CDR3 has 18 amino acids. The CDR3 coding sequence is TGCGCCAGCAGCCAAGGGATGGCGGGGTCCAGCTCTGGAAACACCATATATTTT. Translation gives CASSQGMAGSSSGNTIYF.

This sequence joins TRBV27 and TRBJ2-6, with D possibly matching TRBD2 (5 bases). Germline CDR1 MNHEY, CDR2 SMNVEV (reference sequence). V shed 0 bases and J shed 0 bases, with 9 bases lying between them. This CDR3 has 17 amino acids. The CDR3 reads CASSLSEGTSGANVLTF. CDR3 coding DNA: TGTGCCAGCAGTTTATCTGAGGGAACCTCTGGGGCCAACGTCCTGACTTTC.

The J gene is TRBJ1-6, the V gene TRBV4-2, with D possibly being TRBD1 (6 bases). This CDR3 is 15 amino acids long. Trimming left V 1 base short and J 8 bases short, with 12 bases between. Germline V gives CDR1 LGHNA, CDR2 YNFKEQ. The CDR3 coding sequence is TGTGCCAGCAGCCAAGGGCAGGGGTATTATTCACCCCTCCACTTT. Translated, it gives CASSQGQGYYSPLHF.

The V and J genes are TRBV6-1 and TRBJ2-7; TRBD2 might be the D (6 bases). From germline, CDR1 is MNHNS and CDR2 SASEGT. V was trimmed by 6 bases and J by 3 bases, leaving 18 bases between them. The CDR3 runs to 15 residues. The CDR3 DNA reads as TGTGCCAGCAGCCTTCTCTGGGACTCCCACTACGAGCAGTACTTC. Translation gives CASSLLWDSHYEQYF.

V gene TRBV5-1 combines with J gene TRBJ2-7, with D possibly TRBD1 on 6 matching bases. The CDR3 spans 13 residues. Germline V gives CDR1 SGHRS, CDR2 YFSETQ. Deletions cut 2 bases from V and 3 bases from J, with 9 bases between. DNA of the CDR3: TGCGCCAGCAGCTTAGGGGGTGTCTACGAGCAGTACTTC. This encodes CASSLGGVYEQYF.

V is TRBV5-1 and J is TRBJ1-1; 11 nucleotides agree with TRBD1. Germline V lookup: CDR1 SGHRS, CDR2 YFSETQ. V trimming: 0 bases; J trimming: 5 bases; junction bases outside the gene matches: 9. CDR3 length: 17 residues. The CDR3 region has the DNA TGCGCCAGCAGCTTGGGCGGACAGGGGGCTTTGGGTACTGAAGCTTTCTTT. Protein: CASSLGGQGALGTEAFF.

The rearrangement links TRBV27 to TRBJ2-5; 9 bases align to TRBD1. CDR1 and CDR2 from the germline V gene are MNHEY and SMNVEV (reference sequence). V was clipped by 5 bases and J by 11 bases; unmatched bases: 15. The CDR3 is 15 amino acids. CDR3 loop: CASSPHRQGGRSQYF. CDR3 DNA sequence: TGTGCCAGCAGTCCCCATAGACAGGGGGGGAGGTCGCAGTACTTC.

This rearrangement joins TRBV7-9 to TRBJ2-7; D gene ambiguous. The length of the CDR3 is 12 residues. Per germline, CDR1 SEHNR and CDR2 FQNEAQ (reference sequence). Trimming took off 1 base at V and 6 bases at J, with 7 bases between the two ends. The CDR3 reads CASSLGPGEQYF. For the CDR3, the DNA is TGTGCCAGCAGCTTAGGTCCAGGCGAGCAGTACTTC.

The chain couples TRBV10-3 to TRBJ1-2; D perhaps matches TRBD1 (6 bases). Trimming stripped 3 bases from V and 8 bases from J, with 19 bases between. There are 15 residues in the CDR3. Germline-derived CDR1 and CDR2 are ENHRY and SYGVKD. The CDR3 protein is CAISEVSTGFGGYTF. The CDR3 coding sequence is TGTGCCATCAGTGAAGTCTCTACAGGGTTCGGAGGCTACACCTTC.

This clone was observed a single time. The chain carries TRBV5-4 and TRBJ2-2; 8 positions match TRBD1. This CDR3 has 15 amino acids. Germline CDR1 is SGHNT and CDR2 is YYREEE (reference sequence). Trimming cost V 3 bases and J 4 bases; bases outside gene matches: 5. The CDR3 region is CASSSGDRTTGELFF. CDR3 nucleotides: TGTGCCAGCAGCTCGGGGGACAGGACCACCGGGGAGCTGTTTTTT.

This clone was counted between two and nine times. The chain is built from TRBV18 and TRBJ1-2; D is undetermined. The CDR3 has 14 amino acids. The V end was cut by 6 bases, the J end by 6 bases, with 17 bases between. CDR1 is KGHSH, CDR2 LQKENI, per germline. The CDR3 protein is CASSPRRVEDGYTF. CDR3 in DNA: TGTGCCAGCTCCCCTAGACGGGTTGAAGATGGCTACACCTTC. The whole variable domain, remainder taken from reference TRBV18 and TRBJ1-2, is NAGVMQNPRHLVRRRGQEARLRCSPMKGHSHVYWYRQLPEEGLKFMVYLQKENIIDESGMPKERFSAEFPKEGPSILRIQQVVRGDSAAYFCASSPRRVEDGYTFGSGTRLTVV.

CDR3 amino acids: CASSHNRETQYF. The CDR3 DNA follows: TGTGCCAGCAGCCACAACCGAGAGACCCAGTACTTC. This chain uses TRBV11-3 with TRBJ2-5; D unclear. The CDR3 runs 12 residues. V was trimmed by 5 bases and J by 4 bases, leaving 8 bases between them. The germline gives CDR1 SGHNT, CDR2 YENEEA.

This clone appeared a single time. The chain joins TRBV5-1 to TRBJ2-2; TRBD1 might be the D (5 bases). The CDR3 is 14 residues long. Deletions cut 0 bases from V and 5 bases from J, with 8 bases between. Germline values: CDR1 SGHRS, CDR2 YFSETQ. CDR3 sequence reads: CASSLGQRTGELFF. CDR3 bases: TGCGCCAGCAGCTTGGGACAGAGAACCGGGGAGCTGTTTTTT.

The V call is TRBV7-2, the J call TRBJ1-1; no firm D call. The CDR3 totals 12 residues. Deletions cut 3 bases from V and 6 bases from J, with 8 bases between. The germline gives CDR1 SGHTA, CDR2 FQGNSA. The CDR3 DNA is TGTGCCAGCAGCTTTCTCTCCGCTGAAGCTTTCTTT. Its protein product is CASSFLSAEAFF.

CDR3 in amino acids: CASNPTGASSYEQYF. CDR3 DNA: TGTGCCAGTAACCCGACAGGGGCCAGCTCCTACGAGCAGTACTTC. This chain links TRBV19 with TRBJ2-7; 8 bases agree with TRBD1. The CDR3 has 15 residues. J gave up 0 bases and V 7 bases, and 8 bases lay outside the gene matches. CDR1 is LNHDA and CDR2 is SQIVND in the germline V gene (reference sequence).

The chain links TRBV10-2 to TRBJ1-2; D remains ambiguous. Germline lookup yields CDR1 WSHSY and CDR2 SAAADI. The CDR3 sequence is 16 residues long. Trimming took 4 bases from V and 5 from J, leaving 20 bases between them. The DNA of the CDR3 is TGCGCCAGCAGTGGACTCTTCGGTGGGTCCTTATATGGCTACACCTTC. Protein sequence: CASSGLFGGSLYGYTF.

In this sample, this clone turned up once. The chain recombines TRBV6-5 with TRBJ1-2, with 8 positions matching TRBD1. V was clipped by 7 bases and J by 6 bases; unmatched bases: 7. The CDR3 runs 13 residues. The germline CDR1 and CDR2 sequences are MNHEY and SVGAGI. CDR3 protein: CASTTDRDDGYTF. The CDR3 nucleotides read TGTGCCAGCACCACGGACAGGGACGATGGCTACACCTTC.

J is TRBJ2-1 and V is TRBV9, with D maybe TRBD2 (6 bases). The CDR3 is 17 residues long. The V end was cut by 0 bases, the J end by 0 bases, with 13 bases between. The germline CDR1 and CDR2 sequences are SGDLS and YYNGEE. This CDR3 reads CASSVEGGVSSYNEQFF. In DNA, the CDR3 is TGTGCCAGCAGCGTAGAAGGCGGGGTGAGCTCCTACAATGAGCAGTTCTTC. The variable domain in full, completed from reference TRBV9 and TRBJ2-1, reads DSGVTQTPKHLITATGQRVTLRCSPRSGDLSVYWYQQSLDQGLQFLIQYYNGEERAKGNILERFSAQQFPDLHSELNLSSLELGDSALYFCASSVEGGVSSYNEQFFGPGTRLTVL.

The genes are TRBV7-2 and TRBJ1-1; 8 nucleotides agree with TRBD1. The CDR3 length is 16 residues. V trimming: 2 bases; J trimming: 5 bases; junction bases outside the gene matches: 10. CDR1 and CDR2 (germline): SGHTA, FQGNSA. The CDR3 is CASSLIGYRGGTEAFF. Written as DNA, the CDR3 is TGTGCCAGCAGCTTAATTGGGTACAGGGGGGGTACTGAAGCTTTCTTT.

The CDR3 loop is CASSSQGAHEQYF. CDR3 coding DNA: TGTGCCAGCAGTTCACAGGGGGCGCACGAGCAGTACTTC. The chain recombines TRBV28 with TRBJ2-7; the match to TRBD1 covers 9 bases. This CDR3 spans 13 amino acids. With 4 bases clipped from V and 5 bases from J, the junction kept 3 bases outside the gene matches. CDR1 is MDHEN, CDR2 SYDVKM, per germline.

The V gene is TRBV7-2, the J gene TRBJ1-5; no firm D call. Germline V lookup: CDR1 SGHTA, CDR2 FQGNSA. V lost 1 base to trimming and J lost 7 bases, with 8 bases between them. The CDR3 sequence is 13 residues long. CDR3 coding DNA: TGTGCCAGCAGCTTAGATCGTTTGCAGCCCCAGCATTTT. Its protein product is CASSLDRLQPQHF.